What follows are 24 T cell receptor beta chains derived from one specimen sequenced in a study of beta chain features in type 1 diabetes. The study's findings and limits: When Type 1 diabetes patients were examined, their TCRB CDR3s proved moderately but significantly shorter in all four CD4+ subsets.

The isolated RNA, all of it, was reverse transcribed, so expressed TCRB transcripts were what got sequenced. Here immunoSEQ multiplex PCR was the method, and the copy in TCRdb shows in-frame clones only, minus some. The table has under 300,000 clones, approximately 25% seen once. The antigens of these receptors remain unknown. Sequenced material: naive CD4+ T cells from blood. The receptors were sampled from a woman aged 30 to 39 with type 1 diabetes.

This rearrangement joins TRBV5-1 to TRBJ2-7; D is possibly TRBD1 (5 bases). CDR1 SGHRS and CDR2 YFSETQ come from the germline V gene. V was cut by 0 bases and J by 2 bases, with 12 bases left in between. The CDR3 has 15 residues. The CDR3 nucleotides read TGCGCCAGCAGCTTGGAGGGGAATAACCCCTACGAGCAGTACTTC. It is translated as CASSLEGNNPYEQYF. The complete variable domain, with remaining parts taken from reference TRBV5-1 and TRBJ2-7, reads KAGVTQTPRYLIKTRGQQVTLSCSPISGHRSVSWYQQTPGQGLQFLFEYFSETQRNKGNFPGRFSGRQFSNSRSEMNVSTLELGDSALYLCASSLEGNNPYEQYFGPGTRLTVT.

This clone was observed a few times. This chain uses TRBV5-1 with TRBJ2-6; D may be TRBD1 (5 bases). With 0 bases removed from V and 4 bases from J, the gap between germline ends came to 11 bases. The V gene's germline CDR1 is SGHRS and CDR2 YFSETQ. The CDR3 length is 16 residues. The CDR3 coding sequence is TGCGCCAGCAGCTTGGAGGTGGGGCAAGGGGCCAACGTCCTGACTTTC. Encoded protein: CASSLEVGQGANVLTF.

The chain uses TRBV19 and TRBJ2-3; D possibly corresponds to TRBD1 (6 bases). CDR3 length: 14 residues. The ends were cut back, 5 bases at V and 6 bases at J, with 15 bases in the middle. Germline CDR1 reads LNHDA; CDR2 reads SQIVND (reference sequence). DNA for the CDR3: TGTGCCAGTAGTGACCGAGGGGGAATGGATACGCAGTATTTT. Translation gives CASSDRGGMDTQYF.

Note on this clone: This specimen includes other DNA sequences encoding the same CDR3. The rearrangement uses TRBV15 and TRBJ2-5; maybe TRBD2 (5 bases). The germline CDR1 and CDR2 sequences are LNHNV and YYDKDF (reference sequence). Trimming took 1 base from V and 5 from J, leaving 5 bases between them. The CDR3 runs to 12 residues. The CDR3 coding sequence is TGTGCCACCAGCAGAGGGAGGGAGACCCAGTACTTC. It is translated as CATSRGRETQYF. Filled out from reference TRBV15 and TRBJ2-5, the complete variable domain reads DAMVIQNPRYQVTQFGKPVTLSCSQTLNHNVMYWYQQKSSQAPKLLFHYYDKDFNNEADTPDNFQSRRPNTSFCFLDIRSPGLGDTAMYLCATSRGRETQYFGPGTRLLVL.

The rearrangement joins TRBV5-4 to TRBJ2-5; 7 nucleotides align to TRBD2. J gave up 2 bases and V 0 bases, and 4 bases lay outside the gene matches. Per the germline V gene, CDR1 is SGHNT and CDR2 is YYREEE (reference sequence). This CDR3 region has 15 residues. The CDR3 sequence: CASSLVAGEQETQYF. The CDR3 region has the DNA TGTGCCAGCAGCTTGGTCGCGGGAGAACAAGAGACCCAGTACTTC. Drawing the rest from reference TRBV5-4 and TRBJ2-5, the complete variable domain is ETGVTQSPTHLIKTRGQQVTLRCSSQSGHNTVSWYQQALGQGPQFIFQYYREEENGRGNFPPRFSGLQFPNYSSELNVNALELDDSALYLCASSLVAGEQETQYFGPGTRLLVL.

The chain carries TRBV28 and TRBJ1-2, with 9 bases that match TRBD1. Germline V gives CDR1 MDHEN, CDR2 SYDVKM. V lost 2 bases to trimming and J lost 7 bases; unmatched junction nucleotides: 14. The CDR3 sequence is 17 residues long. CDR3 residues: CASSLHPNTGGKGGYTF. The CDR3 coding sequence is TGTGCCAGCAGTTTACACCCTAATACAGGGGGCAAAGGTGGCTACACCTTC.

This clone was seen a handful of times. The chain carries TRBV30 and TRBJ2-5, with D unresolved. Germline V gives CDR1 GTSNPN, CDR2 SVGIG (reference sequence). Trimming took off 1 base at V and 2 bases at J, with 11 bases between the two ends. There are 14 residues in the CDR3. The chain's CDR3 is CAWSAVTLQETQYF. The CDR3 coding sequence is TGTGCCTGGAGTGCGGTCACCCTACAAGAGACCCAGTACTTC.

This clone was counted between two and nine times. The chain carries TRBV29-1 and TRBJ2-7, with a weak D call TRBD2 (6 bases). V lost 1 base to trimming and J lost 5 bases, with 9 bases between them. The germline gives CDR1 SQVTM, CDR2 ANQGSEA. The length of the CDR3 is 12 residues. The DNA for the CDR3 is TGCAGCGTTGAAGGTCCGGGAGACGAGCAGTACTTC. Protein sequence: CSVEGPGDEQYF.

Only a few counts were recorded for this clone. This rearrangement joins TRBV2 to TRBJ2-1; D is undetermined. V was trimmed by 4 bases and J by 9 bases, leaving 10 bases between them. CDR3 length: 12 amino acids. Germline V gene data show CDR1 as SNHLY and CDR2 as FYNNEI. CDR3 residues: CASSALSLEQFF. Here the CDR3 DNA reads TGTGCCAGCAGTGCCCTGTCTCTTGAGCAGTTCTTC.

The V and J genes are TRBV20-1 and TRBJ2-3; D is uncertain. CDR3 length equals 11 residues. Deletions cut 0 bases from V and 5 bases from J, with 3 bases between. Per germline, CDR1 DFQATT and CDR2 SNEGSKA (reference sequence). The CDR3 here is CSARERDTQYF. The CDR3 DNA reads TGCAGTGCTAGAGAGCGAGATACGCAGTATTTT.

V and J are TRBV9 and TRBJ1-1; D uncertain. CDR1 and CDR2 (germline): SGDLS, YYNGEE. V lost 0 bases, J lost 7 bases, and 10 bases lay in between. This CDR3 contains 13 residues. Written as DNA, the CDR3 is TGTGCCAGCAGCGTAGACGCAGGACTTGAAGCTTTCTTT. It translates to CASSVDAGLEAFF.

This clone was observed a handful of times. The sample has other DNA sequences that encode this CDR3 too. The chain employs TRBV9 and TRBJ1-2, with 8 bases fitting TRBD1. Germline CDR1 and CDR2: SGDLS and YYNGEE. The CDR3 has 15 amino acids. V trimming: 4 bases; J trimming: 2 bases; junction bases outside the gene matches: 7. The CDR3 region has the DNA TGTGCCAGCAGCCCCCGGACAGGGTCAAACTATGGCTACACCTTC. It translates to CASSPRTGSNYGYTF.

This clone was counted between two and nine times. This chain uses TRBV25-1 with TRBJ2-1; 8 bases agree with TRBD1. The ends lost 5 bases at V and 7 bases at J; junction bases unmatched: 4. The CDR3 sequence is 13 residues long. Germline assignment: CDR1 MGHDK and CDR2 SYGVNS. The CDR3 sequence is CASSITGGNEQFF. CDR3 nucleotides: TGTGCCAGCAGTATCACAGGGGGGAATGAGCAGTTCTTC.

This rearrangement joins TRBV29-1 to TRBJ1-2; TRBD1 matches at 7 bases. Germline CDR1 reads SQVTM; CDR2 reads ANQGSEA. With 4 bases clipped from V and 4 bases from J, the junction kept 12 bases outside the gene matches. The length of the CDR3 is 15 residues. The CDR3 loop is CSVAPGTVGSYGYTF. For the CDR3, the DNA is TGCAGCGTTGCCCCAGGGACAGTCGGGTCCTATGGCTACACCTTC.

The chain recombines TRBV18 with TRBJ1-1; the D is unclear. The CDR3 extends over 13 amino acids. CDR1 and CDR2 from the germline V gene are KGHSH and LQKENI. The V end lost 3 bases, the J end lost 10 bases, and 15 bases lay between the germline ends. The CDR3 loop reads CASSPDGGRRAFF. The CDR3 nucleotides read TGTGCCAGCTCACCTGATGGAGGGCGTCGAGCTTTCTTT.

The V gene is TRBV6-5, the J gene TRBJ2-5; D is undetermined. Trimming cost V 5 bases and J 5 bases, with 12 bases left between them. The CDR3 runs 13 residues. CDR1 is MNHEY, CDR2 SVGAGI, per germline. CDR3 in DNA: TGTGCCAGCAGTGAAACCCTACGGGAGACCCAGTACTTC. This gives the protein CASSETLRETQYF.

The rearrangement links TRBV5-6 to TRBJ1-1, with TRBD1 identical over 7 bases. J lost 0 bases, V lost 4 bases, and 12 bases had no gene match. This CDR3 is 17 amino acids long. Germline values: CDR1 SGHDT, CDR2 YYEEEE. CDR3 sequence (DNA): TGTGCCAGCAGCCCTTGGTCGGGAGGGGGCATGAACACTGAAGCTTTCTTT. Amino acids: CASSPWSGGGMNTEAFF. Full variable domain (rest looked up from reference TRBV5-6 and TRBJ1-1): DAGVTQSPTHLIKTRGQQVTLRCSPKSGHDTVSWYQQALGQGPQFIFQYYEEEERQRGNFPDRFSGHQFPNYSSELNVNALLLGDSALYLCASSPWSGGGMNTEAFFGQGTRLTVV.

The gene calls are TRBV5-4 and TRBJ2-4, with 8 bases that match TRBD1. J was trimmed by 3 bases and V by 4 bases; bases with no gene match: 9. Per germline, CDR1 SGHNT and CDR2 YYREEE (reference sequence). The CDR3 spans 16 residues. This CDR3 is CASSNRDRLDKNIQYF. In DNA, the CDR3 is TGTGCCAGCAGCAACCGGGACAGGCTTGACAAAAACATTCAGTACTTC.

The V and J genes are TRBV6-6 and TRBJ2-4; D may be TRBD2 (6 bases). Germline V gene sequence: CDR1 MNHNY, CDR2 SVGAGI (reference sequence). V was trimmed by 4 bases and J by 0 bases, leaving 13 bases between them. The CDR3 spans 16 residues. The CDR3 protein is CASSSSLSGAKNIQYF. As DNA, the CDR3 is TGTGCCAGCAGTTCCTCCCTTAGCGGAGCCAAAAACATTCAGTACTTC.

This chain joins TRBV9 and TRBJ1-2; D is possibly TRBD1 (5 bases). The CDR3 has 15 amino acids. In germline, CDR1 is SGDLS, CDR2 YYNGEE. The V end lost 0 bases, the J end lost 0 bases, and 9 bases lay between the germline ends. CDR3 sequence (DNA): TGTGCCAGCAGCGTAGTCGGCAGGGCTAACTATGGCTACACCTTC. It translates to CASSVVGRANYGYTF.

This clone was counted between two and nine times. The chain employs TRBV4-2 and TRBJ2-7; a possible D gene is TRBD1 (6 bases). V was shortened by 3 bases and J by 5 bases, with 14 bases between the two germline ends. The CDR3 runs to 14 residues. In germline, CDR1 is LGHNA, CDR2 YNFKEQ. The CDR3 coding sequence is TGTGCCAGCAGCCATCCCACAGGGAGTAACGAGCAGTACTTC. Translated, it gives CASSHPTGSNEQYF.

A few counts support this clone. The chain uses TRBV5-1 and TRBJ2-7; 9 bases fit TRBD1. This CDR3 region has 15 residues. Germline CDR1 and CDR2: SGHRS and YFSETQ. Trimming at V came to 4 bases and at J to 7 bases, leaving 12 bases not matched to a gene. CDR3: CASSPSGTGYGEQYF. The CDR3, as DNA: TGCGCCAGCAGCCCGTCCGGGACAGGGTATGGGGAGCAGTACTTC.

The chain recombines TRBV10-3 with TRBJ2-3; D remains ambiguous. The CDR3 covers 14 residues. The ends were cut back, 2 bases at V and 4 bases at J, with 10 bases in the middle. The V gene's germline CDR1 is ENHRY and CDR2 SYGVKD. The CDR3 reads CAISEGSAADTQYF. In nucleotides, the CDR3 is TGTGCCATCAGTGAGGGCTCGGCGGCAGATACGCAGTATTTT.

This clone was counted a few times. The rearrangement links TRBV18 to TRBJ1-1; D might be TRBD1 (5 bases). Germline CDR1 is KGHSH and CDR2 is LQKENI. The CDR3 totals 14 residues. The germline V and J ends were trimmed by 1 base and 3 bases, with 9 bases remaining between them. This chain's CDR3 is CASSPRGRDTEAFF. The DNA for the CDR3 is TGTGCCAGCTCACCACGGGGGAGGGACACTGAAGCTTTCTTT.